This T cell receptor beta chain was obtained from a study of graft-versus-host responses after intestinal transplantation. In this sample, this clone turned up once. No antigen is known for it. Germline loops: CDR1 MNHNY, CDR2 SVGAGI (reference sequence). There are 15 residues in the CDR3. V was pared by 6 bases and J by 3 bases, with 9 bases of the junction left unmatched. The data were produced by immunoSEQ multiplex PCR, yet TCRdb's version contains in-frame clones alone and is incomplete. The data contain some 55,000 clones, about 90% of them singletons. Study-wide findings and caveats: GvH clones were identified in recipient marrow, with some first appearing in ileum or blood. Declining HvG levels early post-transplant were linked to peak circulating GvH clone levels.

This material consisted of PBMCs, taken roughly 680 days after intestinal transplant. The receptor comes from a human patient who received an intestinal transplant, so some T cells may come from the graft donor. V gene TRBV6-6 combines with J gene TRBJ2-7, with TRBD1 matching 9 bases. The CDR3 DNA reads TGTGCCAGCAGCCAAACAGGGGGCTCCCTCTACGAGCAGTACTTC. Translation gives CASSQTGGSLYEQYF.